These 15 T cell receptor beta chains originate from one sample sequenced in a study of a mutant IDH1 vaccine in newly diagnosed glioma. The protocol was immunoSEQ multiplex PCR, while the TCRdb copy is restricted to in-frame clones and leaves out a portion. The table shows roughly 34,000 clones, with over 60% occurring only once. Time point meaning: baseline, week 1 (first vaccination visit). This sample's treatment: pre-vaccination baseline after standard-of-care therapy. The specimen was peripheral blood mononuclear cells (PBMCs), collected from a glioma patient treated with radiotherapy, temozolomide or both. These receptors came from a man aged 50-60 years with glioma. Some clones in this sample may be carry-over from other donors' samples.

This chain links TRBV4-1 with TRBJ2-1; D is possibly TRBD2 (7 bases). The CDR3 extends over 16 amino acids. CDR1 MGHRA and CDR2 YSYEKL come from the germline V gene. The V end was cut by 2 bases, the J end by 4 bases, with 15 bases between. CDR3 amino acids: CASSQTTGRGYNEQFF. The CDR3 DNA reads TGCGCCAGCAGCCAAACCACAGGGAGGGGTTACAATGAGCAGTTCTTC.

V gene TRBV2 combines with J gene TRBJ2-4; perhaps TRBD2 as D (6 bases). The germline V gene has CDR1 SNHLY and CDR2 FYNNEI. V was cut by 8 bases and J by 9 bases, with 14 bases left in between. There are 12 residues in the CDR3. The CDR3 bases are TGTGCCAGCGGGGGACTTGGGATCATTCAGTACTTC. Amino acid sequence: CASGGLGIIQYF. The whole variable domain, filled in from reference TRBV2 and TRBJ2-4, reads EPEVTQTPSHQVTQMGQEVILRCVPISNHLYFYWYRQILGQKVEFLVSFYNNEISEKSEIFDDQFSVERPDGSNFTLKIRSTKLEDSAMYFCASGGLGIIQYFGAGTRLSVL.

This rearrangement joins TRBV28 to TRBJ1-2; 7 positions agree with TRBD1. Germline CDR1 is MDHEN and CDR2 is SYDVKM. V lost 7 bases and J lost 2; bases outside the gene matches: 4. The CDR3 has 13 amino acids. CDR3 bases: TGTGCCAGCACTTTGGGACAGAACTATGGCTACACCTTC. It specifies CASTLGQNYGYTF.

This clone is judged medium-sized. The rearrangement links TRBV9 to TRBJ2-1; D is uncertain. The germline V gene encodes CDR1 SGDLS and CDR2 YYNGEE. V lost 3 bases to trimming and J lost 7 bases, with 8 bases between them. This CDR3 comprises 12 residues. The CDR3 protein is CASSAPRNEQFF. In nucleotides, the CDR3 is TGTGCCAGCAGCGCGCCCAGAAATGAGCAGTTCTTC.

This sequence joins TRBV15 and TRBJ2-1, with a weak D call TRBD1 (6 bases). This CDR3 comprises 15 residues. CDR1 is LNHNV and CDR2 is YYDKDF in the germline V gene (reference sequence). V dropped 0 bases and J dropped 9 bases, with 15 bases sitting between them. The chain's CDR3 is CATSRDPGRGIEQFF. In nucleotides, the CDR3 is TGTGCCACCAGCAGAGATCCGGGAAGGGGGATTGAGCAGTTCTTC.

This chain links TRBV19 with TRBJ2-3; the D is unclear. CDR1 and CDR2 (germline): LNHDA, SQIVND (reference sequence). Deletions cut 11 bases from V and 0 bases from J, with 6 bases between. The CDR3 spans 11 residues. The CDR3 sequence: CASQSTDTQYF. The CDR3 coding sequence is TGTGCCTCACAGAGCACAGATACGCAGTATTTT.

The chain employs TRBV5-6 and TRBJ2-5; D unresolved. Germline CDR1 is SGHDT and CDR2 is YYEEEE. V gave up 3 bases and J gave up 5 bases, with 5 bases separating them. This CDR3 comprises 11 residues. The CDR3 DNA reads as TGTGCCAGCAGCTCGGCCGAGACCCAGTACTTC. It yields the protein CASSSAETQYF.

The chain uses TRBV11-3 and TRBJ1-1; D is unresolved. The V end lost 1 base, the J end lost 6 bases, and 9 bases lay between the germline ends. Per the germline V gene, CDR1 is SGHNT and CDR2 is YENEEA. The CDR3 contains 13 residues. The CDR3 here is CASSLGGVSEAFF. As DNA, the CDR3 is TGTGCCAGCAGCTTAGGTGGTGTCTCTGAAGCTTTCTTT. Supplemented by reference TRBV11-3 and TRBJ1-1, the full variable domain reads EAGVVQSPRYKIIEKKQPVAFWCNPISGHNTLYWYLQNLGQGPELLIRYENEEAVDDSQLPKDRFSAERLKGVDSTLKIQPAELGDSAVYLCASSLGGVSEAFFGQGTRLTVV.

The rearrangement uses TRBV27 and TRBJ2-5; D is perhaps TRBD1 (6 bases). The ends were cut back, 0 bases at V and 1 base at J, with 6 bases in the middle. Germline V gene sequence: CDR1 MNHEY, CDR2 SMNVEV (reference sequence). The CDR3 is 14 residues long. CDR3 coding DNA: TGTGCCAGCAGTTTATCGACAGGCCAAGAGACCCAGTACTTC. It is translated as CASSLSTGQETQYF.

The chain uses TRBV6-5 and TRBJ2-7; possible D gene TRBD2, 5 bases. Germline assignment: CDR1 MNHEY and CDR2 SVGAGI. CDR3 size: 14 residues. V gave up 5 bases and J gave up 3 bases, with 14 bases separating them. The CDR3 DNA sequence: TGTGCCAGCAGTGTTACGGCTGGACTCTACGAGCAGTACTTC. Encoded protein: CASSVTAGLYEQYF.

This sequence joins TRBV5-4 and TRBJ1-1; D is perhaps TRBD1 (6 bases). The CDR3 sequence is 13 residues long. Germline V gene data show CDR1 as SGHNT and CDR2 as YYREEE (reference sequence). With 6 bases removed from V and 5 bases from J, the gap between germline ends came to 14 bases. CDR3 coding DNA: TGTGCCAGCATGAGGGGGAATGTAACTGAAGCTTTCTTT. As protein: CASMRGNVTEAFF.

The rearrangement uses TRBV5-4 and TRBJ2-5; the D is unclear. With 3 bases removed from V and 0 bases from J, the gap between germline ends came to 9 bases. In germline, CDR1 is SGHNT, CDR2 YYREEE (reference sequence). This CDR3 is built from 14 residues. CDR3 amino acids: CASSSTSYQETQYF. The CDR3 DNA follows: TGTGCCAGCAGCTCAACTTCTTACCAAGAGACCCAGTACTTC.

CDR3 nucleotides: TGTGCCAGCAGTGCAAGGCTGACCGGTTATGGCTACACCTTC. It specifies CASSARLTGYGYTF. V and J are TRBV2 and TRBJ1-2, with D hard to call. This CDR3 is 14 amino acids long. The germline gives CDR1 SNHLY, CDR2 FYNNEI. V was clipped by 4 bases and J by 5 bases, with 14 bases between them.

The chain has TRBV5-8 and TRBJ2-3, with D possibly called TRBD1 or TRBD2 (5 bases each). Deletions cut 0 bases from V and 6 bases from J, with 17 bases between. This CDR3 region has 16 residues. Per germline, CDR1 SGHTS and CDR2 YDEGEE. The CDR3 coding sequence is TGTGCCAGCAGCTTGGCCGGGACGGATAATCTGGATACGCAGTATTTT. Protein: CASSLAGTDNLDTQYF.

This chain uses TRBV6-5 with TRBJ2-7, with D perhaps TRBD2 (7 bases). The ends were cut back, 5 bases at V and 6 bases at J, with 20 bases in the middle. The V gene's germline CDR1 is MNHEY and CDR2 SVGAGI. There are 15 residues in the CDR3. Here the CDR3 DNA reads TGTGCCAGCAGTAGGGGGGGGGCCCCTTCGACCGAGCAGTACTTC. Protein: CASSRGGAPSTEQYF.